This T cell receptor (beta chain) was documented in a study of T cells in Graves' hyperthyroidism and ophthalmopathy. The sample holds many counts of this clonotype. RNA transcripts served as the template for amplifying TCR beta CDR3 regions. The HTBI primer set served for first-round RT-PCR of the TCR CDR3. TCRdb recomputed calls from the multiplex PCR reads with MiXCR, one row per CDR3 protein. The profile covers more than 500,000 distinct CDR3 sequences, with 12% to 15% appearing a single time and about 15% taken by the ten largest. The V gene lost 0 bases and the J gene lost 4 bases, with 18 bases spanning the gap. The CDR3 consists of 16 residues. In germline, CDR1 is DFQATT, CDR2 SNEGSKA (reference sequence).

The material sequenced was blood. This receptor was obtained from a woman in her thirties or forties with Graves' hyperthyroidism. This chain joins TRBV20-1 and TRBJ1-1; possible D gene TRBD1, 5 bases. CDR3 amino acids: CSARDGQGGGITEAFF. CDR3 nucleotide sequence: TGCAGTGCTAGAGATGGGCAGGGAGGAGGGATCACTGAAGCTTTCTTT.